The clone carrying this T cell receptor beta chain appeared a few times. Its target is unknown. Germline V lookup: CDR1 KGHDR, CDR2 SFDVKD. The V end was cut by 6 bases, the J end by 5 bases, with 11 bases between. CDR3 length: 13 amino acids. 5'RACE template switching added a universal primer site and UMIs to TCR cDNA. TCRdb re-called the 5' RACE reads with MiXCR, one entry per CDR3 protein. Among around 340,000 distinct CDR3 sequences, about 9.5% were seen once, and the ten largest hold about 20%. These data come from a study of T cells after yellow fever vaccination. Findings and limits, study-wide: Though weaker, the secondary response peaked faster, on day 5 versus 15.

The TCR comes from a man aged 18 to 35 who received the YFV17D yellow fever vaccine. The starting material was PBMCs, obtained on the day of the first yellow fever vaccination. V usage is TRBV24-1 and J usage is TRBJ2-3; tentative D call: TRBD1 (6 bases). CDR3 bases: TGTGCCACCAGTCAGGGGTCAAAAGATACGCAGTATTTT. It is translated as CATSQGSKDTQYF.